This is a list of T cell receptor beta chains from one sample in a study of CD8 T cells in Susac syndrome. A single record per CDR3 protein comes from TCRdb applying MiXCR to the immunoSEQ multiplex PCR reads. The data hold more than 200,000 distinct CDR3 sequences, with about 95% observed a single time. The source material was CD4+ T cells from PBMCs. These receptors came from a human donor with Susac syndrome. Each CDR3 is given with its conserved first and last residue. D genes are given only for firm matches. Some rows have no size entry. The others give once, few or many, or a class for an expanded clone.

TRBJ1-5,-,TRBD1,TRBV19,TGTGCCAGTAGCCTCAACAGGGGAAGAGGAGTAAGTCAGCCCCAGCATTTT,CASSLNRGRGVSQPQHF
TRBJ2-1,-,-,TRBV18,TGTGCCAGCTCACGCGAAAATGAGCAGTTCTTC,CASSRENEQFF
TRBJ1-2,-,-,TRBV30,TGTGCCTGGAGTCGAAGCAAGAACTATGGCTACACCTTC,CAWSRSKNYGYTF
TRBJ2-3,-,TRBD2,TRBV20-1,TGCAGTGCTATACCCGGGACTAGCGGTAGCACAGATACGCAGTATTTT,CSAIPGTSGSTDTQYF
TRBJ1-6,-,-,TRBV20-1,TGCAGTGCTAGTCGGGCAGGCCTATCACCCCTCCACTTT,CSASRAGLSPLHF
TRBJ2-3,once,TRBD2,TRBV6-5,TGTGCCAGCAGTTACCGGTTAGCGGGGGCCAGCACAGATACGCAGTATTTT,CASSYRLAGASTDTQYF
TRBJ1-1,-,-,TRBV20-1,TGCAGTGCGAGAGGACACCTGAACACTGAAGCTTTCTTT,CSARGHLNTEAFF
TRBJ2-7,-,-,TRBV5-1,TGCGCCAGCAGCTTGAACCCGGGGGCCTACGAGCAGTACTTC,CASSLNPGAYEQYF
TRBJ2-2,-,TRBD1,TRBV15,TGTGCCACCGCCTACAGGACAGGGTGGGACGGGGAGCTGTTTTTT,CATAYRTGWDGELFF
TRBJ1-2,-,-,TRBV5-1,TGCGCCAGCAGCTTCCCGGGACTGTCTGAATGCACCTTC,CASSFPGLSECTF
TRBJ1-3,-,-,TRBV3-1,TGTGCCAGCAGACTAACCTCTGGAAACACCATATATTTT,CASRLTSGNTIYF
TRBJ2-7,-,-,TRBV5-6,TGTGCCAGCAGCTTTGAATGGGAGCAGTACTTC,CASSFEWEQYF
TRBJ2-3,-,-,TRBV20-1,TGCAGTGCTAGACGTACACTAGTTCATACAGATACGCAGTATTTT,CSARRTLVHTDTQYF
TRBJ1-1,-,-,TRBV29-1,TGCAGCGTTCGGCAGGAAACTGAAGCTTTCTTT,CSVRQETEAFF
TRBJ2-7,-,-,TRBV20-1,TGCAGTGCTAGTAGCGGTTCCTACGAGCAGTACTTC,CSASSGSYEQYF
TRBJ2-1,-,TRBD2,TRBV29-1,TGCAGCGCCGTACTAGCGGGGGGGCCTCATGAGCAGTTCTTC,CSAVLAGGPHEQFF
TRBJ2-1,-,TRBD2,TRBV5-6,TGTGCCAGCAGCTTTAGCGGGGGGGGGCCCTACAATGAGCAGTTCTTC,CASSFSGGGPYNEQFF
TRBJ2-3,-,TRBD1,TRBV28,TGTGCCAGCAGTCGACAGGGGGCTGGCACAGATACGCAGTATTTT,CASSRQGAGTDTQYF
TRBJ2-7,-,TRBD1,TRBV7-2,TGTGCCAGCAGCTTGGCCGGACAGGGGGGTTCCTACGAGCAGTACTTC,CASSLAGQGGSYEQYF
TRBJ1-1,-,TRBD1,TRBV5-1,TGCGCCAGCAGCTTAGGGACAGATATGAACACTGAAGCTTTCTTT,CASSLGTDMNTEAFF
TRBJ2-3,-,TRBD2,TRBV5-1,TGCGCCAGCAGCCGACTAGCGGGGGGCCAAGATACGCAGTATTTT,CASSRLAGGQDTQYF
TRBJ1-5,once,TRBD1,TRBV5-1,TGCGCCAGCAGCTTGGCCGGGACAGGGCCCAATCAGCCCCAGCATTTT,CASSLAGTGPNQPQHF
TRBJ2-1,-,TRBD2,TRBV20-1,TGCAGTGCTAGAAATCTAGCGGGGTTGTACAATGAGCAGTTCTTC,CSARNLAGLYNEQFF
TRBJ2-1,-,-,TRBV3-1,TGTGCCAGCAGCCAACCACGGGAAAACAATGAGCAGTTCTTC,CASSQPRENNEQFF
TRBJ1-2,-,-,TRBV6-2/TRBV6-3,TGTGCCAGCAGTTACTCGATCGGAGCGGATGGCTACACCTTC,CASSYSIGADGYTF
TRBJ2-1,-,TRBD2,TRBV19,TGTGCCAGTATCGCAACAGCGGGGTTAATTAATGAGCAGTTCTTC,CASIATAGLINEQFF
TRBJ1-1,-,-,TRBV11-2,TGTGCCAGCAGCTTAGTTAATGCTGAAGCTTTCTTT,CASSLVNAEAFF
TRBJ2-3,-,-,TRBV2,TGTGCCAGCGGGGCGGGGTTAACGCAGTATTTT,CASGAGLTQYF
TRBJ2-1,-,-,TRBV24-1,TGTGCCACCAGTGATTCCGGACGGACCGGGACTGAGCAGTTCTTC,CATSDSGRTGTEQFF
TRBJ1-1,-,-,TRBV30,TGTGCCTGGAGTGTTGTAGGGAACGGTGAAGCTTTCTTT,CAWSVVGNGEAFF
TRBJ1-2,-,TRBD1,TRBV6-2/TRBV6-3,TGTGCCAGCAGTCAAGTCGGGACAGGCGCGATCTATGGCTACACCTTC,CASSQVGTGAIYGYTF
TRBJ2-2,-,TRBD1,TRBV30,TGTGCCTGGAGTGTAAAGGGGACAGGGGGTCAAACCGGGGAGCTGTTTTTT,CAWSVKGTGGQTGELFF
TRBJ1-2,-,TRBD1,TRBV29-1,TGCAGCGTTGTCCTACAGGGGGCAAAGTATGGCTACACCTTC,CSVVLQGAKYGYTF
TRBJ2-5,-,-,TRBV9,TGTGCCAGCAGCGTAGGTGTGGGAGTAATTCCGGAGACCCAGTACTTC,CASSVGVGVIPETQYF
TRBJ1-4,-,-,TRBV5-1,TGCGCCAGCAGCTTGTTCTCAGGGGATAATGAAAAACTGTTTTTT,CASSLFSGDNEKLFF
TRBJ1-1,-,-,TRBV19,TGTGCCAGTAGTAAAGACCTCGGGGGGCTGAGAACTGAAGCTTTCTTT,CASSKDLGGLRTEAFF
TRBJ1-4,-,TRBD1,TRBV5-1,TGCGCCAGCAGCAGGACAGGGGATGAAAAACTGTTTTTT,CASSRTGDEKLFF
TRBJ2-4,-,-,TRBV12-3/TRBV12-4,TGTGCCAGTGGAGGGAAAAACATTCAGTACTTC,CASGGKNIQYF
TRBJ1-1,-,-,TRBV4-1,TGCGCCAGCAGCGGGCCCATCAAACTCACTGAAGCTTTCTTT,CASSGPIKLTEAFF
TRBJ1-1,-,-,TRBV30,TGTGCCTGGAGTGTAAACCAGGTCACTGAAGCTTTCTTT,CAWSVNQVTEAFF
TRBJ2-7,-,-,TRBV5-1,TGCGCCAGCAGCCCGGACAGCCTGGAGGGCGAGCAGTACTTC,CASSPDSLEGEQYF
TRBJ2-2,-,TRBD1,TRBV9,TGTGCCAGCGCCGGGACAGCGAACACCGGGGAGCTGTTTTTT,CASAGTANTGELFF
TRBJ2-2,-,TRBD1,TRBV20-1,TGCAGTGCTAGAGCCCCGACAGGGGCCACCGGGGAGCTGTTTTTT,CSARAPTGATGELFF
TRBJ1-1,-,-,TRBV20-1,TGCAGTGCTAGAAGGGTCAGGGCGAACACTGAAGCTTTCTTT,CSARRVRANTEAFF
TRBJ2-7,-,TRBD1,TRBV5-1,TGCGCCAGCAGCCAAAGACAGGGGGCGCGGGAGCAGTACTTC,CASSQRQGAREQYF
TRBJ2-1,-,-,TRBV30,TGTGCCTGGGCTCGGAGCTCCTACAATGAGCAGTTCTTC,CAWARSSYNEQFF
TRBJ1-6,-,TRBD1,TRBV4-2,TGTGCCAGCAGCCGCCTCCCTCCCGGGACAGGGGATAATTCACCCCTCCACTTT,CASSRLPPGTGDNSPLHF
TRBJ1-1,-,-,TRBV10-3,TGTGCCATCACCCAGGGGACGGACACTGAAGCTTTCTTT,CAITQGTDTEAFF
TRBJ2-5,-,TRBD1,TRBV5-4,TGTGCCAGCAGTAGGACAGGCCGCGTAGAGACCCAGTACTTC,CASSRTGRVETQYF
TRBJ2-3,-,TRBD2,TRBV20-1,TGCAGTGCTAGAGAAACTAGCGGGGCCACAGATACGCAGTATTTT,CSARETSGATDTQYF
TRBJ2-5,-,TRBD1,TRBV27,TGTGCCAGCAGTAAACTACATGACAGGGGCCAAGAGACCCAGTACTTC,CASSKLHDRGQETQYF
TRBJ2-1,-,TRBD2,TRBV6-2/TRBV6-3,TGTGCCAGCAGTTACCCCGCACTAGCGGGGGGGCCGAATGAGCAGTTCTTC,CASSYPALAGGPNEQFF
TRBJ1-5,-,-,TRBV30,TGTGCCTGGAGTCCGGGCCTTGGGGGAAAGCCCCAGCATTTT,CAWSPGLGGKPQHF
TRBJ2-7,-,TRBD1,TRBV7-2,TGTGCCAGCAGCTTAGGCCTAAGGGACAGTGGCTACGAGCAGTACTTC,CASSLGLRDSGYEQYF
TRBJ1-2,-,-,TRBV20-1,TGCAGTGCTAGAGATGGGGGGTTCTATGGCTACACCTTC,CSARDGGFYGYTF
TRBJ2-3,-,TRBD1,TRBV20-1,TGCAGTGCTCCTTCCTTGACAGGGGGCATGGGTTTGGATACGCAGTATTTT,CSAPSLTGGMGLDTQYF
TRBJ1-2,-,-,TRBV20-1,TGCAGTGCTAGAGATCTGGGAGTCAGCTATGGCTACACCTTC,CSARDLGVSYGYTF
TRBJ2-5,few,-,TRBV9,TGTGCCAGCAGCGTAGGGTCGTACCAAGAGACCCAGTACTTC,CASSVGSYQETQYF
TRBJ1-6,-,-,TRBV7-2,TGTGCCAGCAGCTTATTTGGGGAGAGCTCCTATAATTCACCCCTCCACTTT,CASSLFGESSYNSPLHF
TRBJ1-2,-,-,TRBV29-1,TGCAGCGTGGGGGTTGGGGATGGCTACACCTTC,CSVGVGDGYTF